This TCR beta chain was sequenced in a study of blood T cell repertoires in COVID-19 (dated by TCRdb to 2020 to 2022). In terms of the full investigation: Samples covering the acute and convalescent phases of COVID-19 were provided by collaborators in the United States, Italy and Spain. Samples came from the ongoing ImmuneRACE study (first 160 participants) plus 1,254 subjects from 6 global collaborators. The dataset comprised deeply sampled blood TCRbeta repertoires from subjects exposed to, actively infected with, or recovered from COVID-19. The prospective study material was composed of cDNA or gDNA derived from T cells, B-cell-depleted T cells, or PBMCs. The repertoires were released in a freely available public database meant as a resource for research on the immune response to SARS-CoV-2. HLA class I and class II types, where available, came from metadata supplied by the sample provider rather than from assay-based typing. Nearly every sample came with metadata listing a de-identified subject ID, COVID-19 status, age in years and sex.

Comments on this clone: Its binding antigen is unknown. Base qualities are not recorded, but no much larger clone differs from it by a single base.

The immunoSEQ Assay, a bias-controlled multiplex PCR, was used to amplify TCRbeta CDR3 regions from genomic DNA. Concerning the study's data processing: Within the assay, amplification of reference gene primers was used to estimate how many nucleated cells each sample contained. To quantify the absolute abundance of each unique TCRbeta CDR3 rearrangement, sequence reads were collapsed and filtered. Productive Simpson clonality was computed per sample as the square root of Simpson's diversity index over productive rearrangements. Entries here come from immuneACCESS through TCRdb and include only in-frame sequences with V and J called. Some clones fail to appear in such tables; in the studies checked, an unresolved V gene covers under half of the shortfall, and the cause of the remainder is unknown. That table supplies the V and J calls and clone size; D and trimming were determined from the DNA. This sample has about 320,000 clones in its table, and about nine tenths of those were observed once. About 2.4% of the sample goes to the ten largest clones.

Participants in the prospective study were enrolled through a virtual design, were aged about 18 to 89 years, and lived in roughly 25 United States geographic areas. To assign participants to cohorts, the prospective study relied on clinical history that participants themselves reported in a screening survey and a study questionnaire. Recovered participants in ImmuneRACE Cohort 3 were defined by two consecutive negative NP/OP PCR tests, clearance by a healthcare professional, or resolution of symptoms. Each participant in the prospective study had whole blood, serum and a nasopharyngeal or oropharyngeal swab collected by mobile phlebotomists. Participants in the prospective study had the option to provide additional blood draws and questionnaires over a 2-month period. Before DNA extraction, blood samples from the prospective study were shipped at room temperature or frozen. The germline V and J ends show losses of 0 bases and 0 bases respectively, and no gene match explains 4 bases of the junction. CDR1 is given as SGHRS and CDR2 as YFSETQ, both from the germline V gene. Its CDR3 holds 18 amino acids, cysteine through phenylalanine. Only the CDR3 DNA stays, 54 bases, in frame from base 1.

The research as a whole found: The quantity of clinical and demographic metadata differed by source and by participant and was supplied without curation.

The chain was built from TRBV5-1 and TRBJ2-4; TRBD2 matches 12 bases in the middle. Sequencing used PBMCs or T cells enriched from blood (not recorded which). The sequence derives from a man between 60 and 75 years old who had recovered from COVID-19. The CDR3 loop reads CASSLGTSGALAKNIQYF. The nucleotide sequence reads as follows: TGCGCCAGCAGCTTGGGGACTAGCGGGGCCCTAGCCAAAAACATTCAGTACTTC. The full variable domain, with segments outside the CDR3 supplied by the reference TRBV5-1 and TRBJ2-4 proteins, appears as KAGVTQTPRYLIKTRGQQVTLSCSPISGHRSVSWYQQTPGQGLQFLFEYFSETQRNKGNFPGRFSGRQFSNSRSEMNVSTLELGDSALYLCASSLGTSGALAKNIQYFGAGTRLSVL.